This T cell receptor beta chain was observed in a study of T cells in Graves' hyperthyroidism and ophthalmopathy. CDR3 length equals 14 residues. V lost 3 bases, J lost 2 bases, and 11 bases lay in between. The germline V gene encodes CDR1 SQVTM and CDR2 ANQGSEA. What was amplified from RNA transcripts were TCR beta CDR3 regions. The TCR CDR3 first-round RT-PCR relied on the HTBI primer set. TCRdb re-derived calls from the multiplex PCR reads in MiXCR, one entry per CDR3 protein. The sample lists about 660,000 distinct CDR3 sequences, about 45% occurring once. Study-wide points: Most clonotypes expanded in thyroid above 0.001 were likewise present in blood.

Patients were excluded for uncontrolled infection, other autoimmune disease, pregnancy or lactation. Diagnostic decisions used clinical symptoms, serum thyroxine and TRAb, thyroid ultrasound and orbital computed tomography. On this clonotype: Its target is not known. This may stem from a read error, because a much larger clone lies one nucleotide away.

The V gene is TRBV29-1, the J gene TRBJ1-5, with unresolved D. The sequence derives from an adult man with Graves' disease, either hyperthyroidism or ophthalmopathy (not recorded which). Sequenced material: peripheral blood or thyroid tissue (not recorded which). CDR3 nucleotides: TGCAGCGTTGAGGAGGATTGGGGCAATCAGCCCCAGCATTTT. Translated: CSVEEDWGNQPQHF.